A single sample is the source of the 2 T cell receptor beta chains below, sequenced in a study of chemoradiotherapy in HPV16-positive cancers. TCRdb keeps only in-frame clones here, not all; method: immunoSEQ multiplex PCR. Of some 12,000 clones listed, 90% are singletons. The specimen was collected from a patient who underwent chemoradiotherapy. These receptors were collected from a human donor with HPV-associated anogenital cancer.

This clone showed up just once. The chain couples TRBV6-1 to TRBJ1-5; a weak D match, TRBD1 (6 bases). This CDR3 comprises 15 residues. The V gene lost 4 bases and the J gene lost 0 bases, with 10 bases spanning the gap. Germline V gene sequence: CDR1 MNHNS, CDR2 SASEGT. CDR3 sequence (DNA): TGTGCCAGCAGTGTCCACAGGGATAGCAATCAGCCCCAGCATTTT. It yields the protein CASSVHRDSNQPQHF.

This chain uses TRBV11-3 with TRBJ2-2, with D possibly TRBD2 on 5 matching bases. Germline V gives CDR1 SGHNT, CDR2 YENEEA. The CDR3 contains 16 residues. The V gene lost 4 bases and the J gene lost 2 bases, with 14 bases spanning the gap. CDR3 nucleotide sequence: TGTGCCAGCAGCTCAATCCTGGGAGCTAACACCGGGGAGCTGTTTTTT. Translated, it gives CASSSILGANTGELFF.